Presented here are 31 T cell receptor beta chains from one specimen sequenced in a study of identical twins. A single record per CDR3 protein comes from TCRdb applying MiXCR to the 5' RACE reads. The sample yields 250,000 to 350,000 distinct CDR3 sequences, roughly 9% seen once. The sample was also reused in another study, on yellow fever vaccine responses in identical twins.

Input material: CD8+ T cells sorted from blood. The receptors come from a woman aged 18-29 years in good health.

The sample holds many counts of this clonotype. The chain links TRBV4-2 to TRBJ2-5; D may be TRBD2 (6 bases). The V gene lost 1 base and the J gene lost 4 bases, with 13 bases spanning the gap. The CDR3 is made up of 15 amino acids. Germline-derived CDR1 and CDR2 are LGHNA and YNFKEQ. CDR3 sequence (DNA): TGTGCCAGCAGCCAAGTTGTAAGGGAGGCAGAGACCCAGTACTTC. This codes for CASSQVVREAETQYF.

This clonotype was counted many times. The V call is TRBV20-1, the J call TRBJ2-1; D unclear. V was cut by 4 bases and J by 0 bases, with 10 bases left in between. This CDR3 has 14 amino acids. Germline values: CDR1 DFQATT, CDR2 SNEGSKA (reference sequence). DNA for the CDR3: TGCAGTGCTACCGCTGATAGCTCCTACAATGAGCAGTTCTTC. Residues: CSATADSSYNEQFF.

This clonotype has just a few counts. The chain couples TRBV5-1 to TRBJ1-5; D unclear. CDR1 SGHRS and CDR2 YFSETQ come from the germline V gene. Trimming cost V 2 bases and J 7 bases, with 16 bases left between them. The CDR3 contains 15 residues. The CDR3 DNA is TGCGCCAGCAGCTTCGGGGAGCTCGTAGGGCAGCCCCAGCATTTT. It yields the protein CASSFGELVGQPQHF.

This clonotype was seen a handful of times. This chain joins TRBV12-3 or TRBV12-4 and TRBJ1-5, with a possible D match to TRBD1 (6 bases). Trimming left V 6 bases short and J 5 bases short, with 17 bases between. The CDR3 is 15 amino acids. The CDR3 spells CASSRQVGGDQPQHF. The CDR3 region has the DNA TGTGCCAGCAGCCGACAGGTGGGGGGAGATCAGCCCCAGCATTTT.

This clonotype was counted between two and nine times. CDR3 sequence (DNA): TGTGCCACCCAAGGTCCGAACACCGGGGAGCTGTTTTTT. Translating gives CATQGPNTGELFF. The rearrangement uses TRBV6-4 and TRBJ2-2; no firm D call. V lost 10 bases, J lost 0 bases, and 9 bases lay in between. The CDR3 is made up of 13 amino acids. CDR1 and CDR2 (germline): MRHNA, SNTAGT.

Notes on this clonotype: At one boundary the junction diverges from the germline segment, which might be a read error. The V and J genes are TRBV5-4 and TRBJ2-3, with D unresolved. The CDR3 sequence is 12 residues long. Germline lookup yields CDR1 SGHNT and CDR2 YYREEE (reference sequence). Here the CDR3 reads CAISLFTDTQYF. CDR3 DNA: TGTGCCATCAGCCTCTTCACAGATACGCAGTATTTT.

This clonotype has a count of ten or more. The CDR3 protein is CSARTPGLAGGRADTQYF. CDR3 nucleotides: TGCAGTGCTAGGACGCCGGGACTAGCGGGAGGGCGCGCAGATACGCAGTATTTT. The J gene is TRBJ2-3, the V gene TRBV20-1, with TRBD2 identical over 16 bases. The germline V gene encodes CDR1 DFQATT and CDR2 SNEGSKA (reference sequence). The CDR3 spans 18 residues. Trimming at V came to 3 bases and at J to 4 bases, leaving 10 bases not matched to a gene.

This clonotype was counted ten times or more. The V and J genes are TRBV29-1 and TRBJ2-1, with unresolved D. The germline gives CDR1 SQVTM, CDR2 ANQGSEA. Between the trimmed V and J ends, which lost 5 bases and 0 bases, there was a span of 5 bases. The CDR3 runs 12 residues. CDR3 in DNA: TGCAGCGTTACGAGCTCCTACAATGAGCAGTTCTTC. Protein: CSVTSSYNEQFF.

This clonotype was counted only a few times. This sequence joins TRBV6-5 and TRBJ2-3, with D uncertain. Germline CDR1 reads MNHEY; CDR2 reads SVGAGI. The CDR3 contains 13 residues. V was trimmed by 5 bases and J by 3 bases, leaving 9 bases between them. The CDR3 sequence: CASSSSNTDTQYF. The CDR3 nucleotides are TGTGCCAGCAGTAGCTCGAATACAGATACGCAGTATTTT.

The gene calls are TRBV7-9 and TRBJ2-1, with 9 bases that match TRBD2. This CDR3 spans 15 amino acids. From germline, CDR1 is SEHNR and CDR2 FQNEAQ (reference sequence). Germline trimming cut 4 bases from V and 4 bases from J; bases unmatched to any gene: 5. The CDR3 region is CASSSREGLYNEQFF. CDR3 bases: TGTGCCAGCAGCTCGCGGGAGGGCCTTTACAATGAGCAGTTCTTC.

This clonotype has just a few counts. The rearrangement joins TRBV10-3 to TRBJ2-7, with 7 bases matching TRBD1. The CDR3 runs 18 residues. After removal of 2 bases from V and 2 bases from J, the junction contained 15 bases not matched to a gene. The germline CDR1 and CDR2 sequences are ENHRY and SYGVKD. CDR3 DNA: TGTGCCATCAGTGAGCTTAGATTGACAGGGTGGAGGACCTACGAGCAGTACTTC. This translates into CAISELRLTGWRTYEQYF.

This clonotype was counted only a few times. The chain is built from TRBV25-1 and TRBJ2-6; the D gene is possibly TRBD1 (5 bases). V lost 6 bases and J 4 bases, leaving 7 bases between the germline ends. The CDR3 covers 13 residues. Per the germline V gene, CDR1 is MGHDK and CDR2 is SYGVNS. The CDR3 bases are TGTGCCAGCAGAGGGGCCGGGGCCAACGTCCTGACTTTC. Translation: CASRGAGANVLTF.

A remark on this clonotype: A much larger clone lies a single base off, so this may be a read error. This chain links TRBV24-1 with TRBJ2-7; D is unclear. V was shortened by 2 bases and J by 3 bases, with 4 bases between the two germline ends. The CDR3 is made up of 12 amino acids. Germline V gene sequence: CDR1 KGHDR, CDR2 SFDVKD. CDR3 sequence reads: CATSDYGYEQYF. CDR3 bases: TGTGCCACCAGTGATTACGGCTACGAGCAGTACTTC.

This clonotype was seen at least ten times. J is TRBJ2-1 and V is TRBV29-1, with 12 positions matching TRBD2. Germline assignment: CDR1 SQVTM and CDR2 ANQGSEA. Trimming took 4 bases from V and 6 from J; bases not matched to a gene: 4. The CDR3 has 14 residues. The CDR3 reads CSVVLAGGRNEQFF. In nucleotides, the CDR3 is TGCAGCGTTGTACTAGCGGGAGGTCGCAATGAGCAGTTCTTC.

The table lists this clonotype with many counts. The chain couples TRBV29-1 to TRBJ2-2; D is unresolved. Trimming took 7 bases from V and 1 from J, leaving 10 bases between them. The CDR3 is 13 amino acids. CDR1 is SQVTM, CDR2 ANQGSEA, per germline. CDR3 DNA sequence: TGCAGCGGCGGTACCAGGAACACCGGGGAGCTGTTTTTT. This encodes CSGGTRNTGELFF.

The V gene is TRBV6-2 or TRBV6-3, the J gene TRBJ2-1; 9 bases map to TRBD2. Germline values: CDR1 MNHEY, CDR2 SVGEGT. J gave up 3 bases and V 5 bases, and 5 bases lay outside the gene matches. CDR3 size: 15 residues. In nucleotides, the CDR3 is TGTGCCAGCAGTGGTAGCGGGAGAGGCTACAATGAGCAGTTCTTC. It encodes CASSGSGRGYNEQFF.

The chain carries TRBV19 and TRBJ1-1; D unclear. CDR3 length equals 11 residues. Per the germline V gene, CDR1 is LNHDA and CDR2 is SQIVND (reference sequence). V was cut by 7 bases and J by 0 bases, with 3 bases left in between. In nucleotides, the CDR3 is TGTGCCAGTAAGGTGAACACTGAAGCTTTCTTT. This gives the protein CASKVNTEAFF.

This clonotype was seen at least ten times. The rearrangement uses TRBV9 and TRBJ2-5; 11 bases are shared with TRBD2. Germline V gives CDR1 SGDLS, CDR2 YYNGEE. The CDR3 runs 18 residues. With 0 bases clipped from V and 1 base from J, the junction kept 8 bases outside the gene matches. The CDR3 sequence is CASSVALGLAGGQETQYF. The CDR3 DNA is TGTGCCAGCAGCGTAGCTCTGGGGCTAGCGGGGGGCCAAGAGACCCAGTACTTC.

On this clonotype: This may be a read error, as it is one base from a much larger clone. The gene calls are TRBV29-1 and TRBJ2-6; a weak D match, TRBD2 (7 bases). Germline loops: CDR1 SQVTM, CDR2 ANQGSEA. The CDR3 is made up of 16 amino acids. Trimming removed 5 bases at V and 4 bases at J, with 18 bases between. The CDR3 sequence: CSVQGGRDPGANVLTF. The CDR3 region has the DNA TGCAGCGTTCAAGGGGGGAGGGACCCCGGGGCCAACGTCCTGACTTTC.

This clonotype appeared a few times. This chain uses TRBV18 with TRBJ1-2; perhaps TRBD1 as D (6 bases). Germline CDR1 is KGHSH and CDR2 is LQKENI. The V end was cut by 3 bases, the J end by 4 bases, with 15 bases between. The CDR3 is 15 residues long. Here the CDR3 reads CASSPQGLEVYGYTF. The CDR3 coding sequence is TGTGCCAGCTCACCTCAGGGGTTAGAGGTCTATGGCTACACCTTC.

This clonotype was observed a handful of times. The V gene is TRBV4-3, the J gene TRBJ2-7, with 7 bases matching TRBD1. Germline assignment: CDR1 LGHNA and CDR2 YSLEER. J gave up 2 bases and V 1 base, and 8 bases lay outside the gene matches. The CDR3 extends over 16 amino acids. The CDR3 DNA reads as TGCGCCAGCAGCCAAGGCCGGGGACAGCGAACCTACGAGCAGTACTTC. Its protein product is CASSQGRGQRTYEQYF.

Only a few counts were recorded for this clonotype. The chain is built from TRBV20-1 and TRBJ2-1, with 8 nucleotides matching TRBD2. Unmatched junction bases numbered 8, after V lost 6 bases and J lost 7 bases. Germline lookup yields CDR1 DFQATT and CDR2 SNEGSKA (reference sequence). The CDR3 covers 13 residues. The CDR3 reads CSAGNGGANEQFF. In nucleotides, the CDR3 is TGCAGTGCAGGGAACGGGGGGGCTAATGAGCAGTTCTTC.

There are many counts of this clonotype. The rearrangement links TRBV20-1 to TRBJ1-1; the D is unclear. V was pared by 0 bases and J by 3 bases, with 8 bases between. The CDR3 covers 13 residues. Germline V gene lookup returns CDR1 DFQATT and CDR2 SNEGSKA (reference sequence). The CDR3 here is CSARDRRDTEAFF. DNA for the CDR3: TGCAGTGCTAGAGATCGGAGGGACACTGAAGCTTTCTTT.

The rearrangement uses TRBV19 and TRBJ2-2; TRBD2 matches at 14 bases. Germline V gene data show CDR1 as LNHDA and CDR2 as SQIVND (reference sequence). V lost 5 bases and J lost 6; bases outside the gene matches: 5. This CDR3 region has 16 residues. For the CDR3, the DNA is TGTGCCAGTAGTCGACTAGCGGGGGGGCTAGCCGGGGAGCTGTTTTTT. It translates to CASSRLAGGLAGELFF.

This clonotype was observed a few times. The rearrangement joins TRBV6-5 to TRBJ2-2; D remains ambiguous. The CDR3 runs to 13 residues. Germline CDR1 MNHEY, CDR2 SVGAGI. V lost 5 bases, J lost 4 bases, and 8 bases lay in between. The CDR3 is CASSLQSTGELFF. The CDR3 nucleotides read TGTGCCAGCAGTCTACAGAGCACCGGGGAGCTGTTTTTT.

Concerning this clonotype: A clone one base away is much larger, so this may be a read error. V is TRBV11-3 and J is TRBJ2-7; no clear D. The CDR3 is 11 residues long. Germline V gene data show CDR1 as SGHNT and CDR2 as YENEEA. The CDR3 here is CASGLAPEQYF. The CDR3 DNA reads as TGTGCCAGCGGCTTAGCACCCGAGCAGTACTTC.

This clonotype has a count of ten or more. Here the CDR3 reads CASSQVAGAITDTQYF. CDR3 DNA: TGCGCCAGCAGCCAAGTTGCGGGAGCAATCACAGATACGCAGTATTTT. The chain links TRBV4-3 to TRBJ2-3, with 7 positions matching TRBD2. Germline CDR1 LGHNA, CDR2 YSLEER. V dropped 1 base and J dropped 2; count of bases not matched to a gene: 6. The CDR3 is 16 amino acids.

This clonotype was counted between two and nine times. This chain links TRBV27 with TRBJ2-3; 8 bases line up with TRBD2. The CDR3 is 15 residues long. J gave up 5 bases and V 1 base, and 5 bases lay outside the gene matches. Germline V gene lookup returns CDR1 MNHEY and CDR2 SMNVEV (reference sequence). The DNA of the CDR3 is TGTGCCAGCAGTTTATGGGGGAGCGGGAGAGATACGCAGTATTTT. It codes for CASSLWGSGRDTQYF.

This clonotype was detected only a few times. CDR3 sequence reads: CASSYPLTSGASYEQYF. As DNA, the CDR3 is TGTGCCAGCAGTTACCCACTGACTAGCGGGGCCTCCTACGAGCAGTACTTC. V is TRBV6-2 or TRBV6-3 and J is TRBJ2-7, with 11 bases aligning to TRBD2. Germline V gene sequence: CDR1 MNHEY, CDR2 SVGEGT. V gave up 2 bases and J gave up 0 bases; unmatched junction bases: 6. The CDR3 totals 17 residues.

The V gene is TRBV6-1, the J gene TRBJ2-1; 10 bases are shared with TRBD2. CDR1 and CDR2 from the germline V gene are MNHNS and SASEGT. The ends lost 5 bases at V and 6 bases at J; junction bases unmatched: 4. The CDR3 sequence is 14 residues long. This CDR3 reads CASSSGGAPNEQFF. The CDR3 nucleotides are TGTGCCAGCAGTAGCGGGGGGGCCCCCAATGAGCAGTTCTTC.

This chain uses TRBV5-1 with TRBJ2-5; no firm D call. The germline gives CDR1 SGHRS, CDR2 YFSETQ. Trimming removed 0 bases from V and 4 bases from J, with 4 bases in between. The CDR3 runs 12 residues. CDR3 loop: CASSLVSETQYF. The CDR3 DNA reads as TGCGCCAGCAGCTTGGTTTCAGAGACCCAGTACTTC.